There are many counts of the clone carrying this T cell receptor beta chain. Antigen specificity is unknown. The sample originates from a study of T cells in Graves' hyperthyroidism and ophthalmopathy. Study summary: Staff took peripheral blood when the initial diagnosis was made, before any treatment began.

Germline CDR1 and CDR2: MNHNS and SASEGT. V trimming: 6 bases; J trimming: 7 bases; junction bases outside the gene matches: 9. CDR3 length equals 14 residues. Study-wide results and caveats: Progression to ophthalmopathy was predicted a median of approximately 6.4 months early. Blood samples included most of the expanded thyroid clonotypes exceeding 0.001.

Orbital computed tomography and thyroid ultrasound, together with serum TRAb and thyroxine and clinical symptoms, were used for diagnoses. Using RNA transcripts as the source, TCR beta CDR3 regions were amplified. With the HTBI primer set, the TCR CDR3 went through a first round of RT-PCR. TCRdb called the multiplex PCR reads again in MiXCR, with one record for every CDR3 protein. The repertoire holds about 400,000 distinct CDR3 sequences, with around an eighth as singletons. The specimen was blood. The clonotype comes from a man aged 45 to 65 with Graves' ophthalmopathy. The chain combines TRBV6-1 with TRBJ1-5, with 7 bases lining up with TRBD1. The chain's CDR3 is CASRYTGARQPQHF. DNA for the CDR3: TGTGCCAGCAGGTATACAGGGGCACGACAGCCCCAGCATTTT.